A single sample gave rise to the 8 T cell receptor beta chains below, sequenced in a study of tissue T cells after allogeneic stem cell transplantation (dated by TCRdb to 2021 to 2024). Libraries were built with the immunoSEQ multiplex PCR assay. This immuneACCESS table, as held by TCRdb, lists in-frame sequences with V and J called but not all clones. Of the missing ones, under half trace to an unresolved V gene in checked studies; the others have no known cause. Present in this sample are roughly 51,000 clones, 73% of which were seen just once. The top ten clones comprise around 0.5% of the sample. Sequencing was carried out using sorted cells pooled from one or two spleens. The source is a pool of C57BL/6 mice in good health.

On this clone: All gene names here are mouse names. The read stops 1 residue short of the end of the CDR3; the missing end is completed from the germline J gene. The chain recombines TRBV16 with TRBJ2-3; no definite D call. Germline loops: CDR1 SGHSA, CDR2 FRNQAP. Trimming took off 0 bases at V and 4 bases at J, with 2 bases between the two ends. The CDR3 sequence is 12 residues long. CDR3 sequence: CASSLDSETLYF. The CDR3 DNA, read in part, is TGTGCAAGCAGCTTAGATTCAGAAACGCTGTAT.

Concerning this clone: Genes and germline come from the mouse. The DNA ends 1 residue before the CDR3 does, and the rest of the CDR3 is filled in from the germline J gene. This rearrangement joins TRBV20 to TRBJ2-3; a weak D match, TRBD1 (5 bases). The CDR3 loop spans 12 amino acids. Germline CDR1 GFQATS, CDR2 STVNSAI. The V end was cut by 3 bases, the J end by 6 bases, with 10 bases between. The CDR3 sequence: CGASEGEETLYF. The sequenced CDR3 bases are TGTGGTGCTAGCGAAGGGGAGGAAACGCTGTAT.

Points on this clone: Gene names refer to mouse genes. The CDR3 goes on 1 residue after the read ends, and that part is filled in from the germline J gene. V usage is TRBV19 and J usage is TRBJ2-1, with TRBD2 as a possible D gene (6 bases). Germline values: CDR1 FNHDT, CDR2 SITEND (reference sequence). Trimming shortened V by 0 bases and J by 2 bases, and 6 bases separated the two germline ends. The CDR3 is 14 residues long. CDR3 sequence: CASSIGGDYAEQFF. CDR3 DNA, as far as it was read: TGTGCCAGCAGTATAGGGGGGGACTATGCTGAGCAGTTC. Full variable domain (missing parts from reference TRBV19 and TRBJ2-1): GGIITQTPKFLIGQEGQKLTLKCQQNFNHDTMYWYRQDSGKGLRLIYYSITENDLQKGDLSEGYDASREKKSSFSLTVTSAQKNEMAVFLCASSIGGDYAEQFFGPGTRLTVL.

With regard to this clone: Mouse germline and gene names are used. The CDR3 end falls 1 residue outside the read, so it is completed with the germline J gene. V is TRBV13-1 and J is TRBJ2-1; 10 bases are shared with TRBD1. The germline gives CDR1 NSHNY, CDR2 SYGAGN. V trimming: 5 bases; J trimming: 4 bases; junction bases outside the gene matches: 12. The CDR3 has 17 residues. The CDR3 here is CASSPFPGQGRYAEQFF. The DNA read from the CDR3 is TGTGCCAGCAGCCCCTTTCCGGGACAGGGGAGATATGCTGAGCAGTTC.

With regard to this clone: Gene names are mouse gene names. The observed sequence ends 1 residue before the CDR3 terminus, with the missing tail filled in from the germline J gene. The V call is TRBV12-1, the J call TRBJ2-3; TRBD2 aligns across 7 bases. Germline-derived CDR1 and CDR2 are SGHSN and HYEKVE. This CDR3 is built from 16 residues. V shed 0 bases, J shed 0 bases, and the junction held 5 bases outside the gene matches. The covered CDR3 bases are TGTGCCAGCTCTCTCGCCTGGGGGTCTAGTGCAGAAACGCTGTAT. Its translation: CASSLAWGSSAETLY. The whole CDR3 protein is CASSLAWGSSAETLYF.

This clone was observed once. Gene names and germline refer to mouse. The CDR3 is cut off 1 residue early in the read; its end comes from the germline J gene. The chain carries TRBV12-2 and TRBJ2-7; D not resolved. With 2 bases removed from V and 6 bases from J, the gap between germline ends came to 7 bases. CDR3 length: 11 amino acids. Germline lookup yields CDR1 SGHLS and CDR2 HYDKME. The CDR3 protein is CASSPLAEQYF. The CDR3 bases that were read are TGTGCCAGCTCTCCCCTCGCTGAACAGTAC.

Concerning this clone itself: Germline and genes: mouse. CDR3 DNA, as far as it was read: TGTGCCAGCAGCTTAGTGGCAGCTGCTGAGCAGTTC. Translated, it gives CASSLVAAAEQF. The entire CDR3 reads CASSLVAAAEQFF. The rearrangement links TRBV3 to TRBJ2-1; D unclear. The read is 1 residue too short to cover the CDR3 end, so that end is filled in from the germline J gene. From germline, CDR1 is SNHLY and CDR2 FYNGKV (reference sequence). This CDR3 region has 13 residues. Trimming stripped 1 base from V and 6 bases from J, with 7 bases between.

A note on this clone: Genes and germline come from the mouse. The CDR3 end is not reached by the read, which stops 1 residue before it; the germline J gene fills it in. The V call is TRBV29, the J call TRBJ1-6; 7 nucleotides line up with TRBD1. TRBJ1-6 is an ORF for which the function is uncertain. Germline V gene sequence: CDR1 MSHET, CDR2 SYDVDS. The CDR3 extends over 14 amino acids. V was clipped by 6 bases and J by 4 bases; unmatched bases: 3. The CDR3 bases that were read are TGTGCTAGCAGCGGGACAGAGTATAATTCGCCCCTCTAC. This translates into CASSGTEYNSPLY. The whole CDR3 sequence is CASSGTEYNSPLYF.